This T cell receptor beta chain comes out of a study of T cells in Graves' hyperthyroidism and ophthalmopathy. The length of the CDR3 is 16 residues. V was trimmed by 5 bases and J by 2 bases, leaving 19 bases between them. Germline V gives CDR1 SGHNT, CDR2 YENEEA. Among the patients, aged 18 to 65, hyperthyroidism was newly diagnosed and had lasted under 2 months. Clinical symptoms, serum thyroxine, TRAb, thyroid ultrasound and orbital computed tomography informed diagnoses. Overall study findings and caveats: From stable hyperthyroidism, ophthalmopathy was set apart by a 13 V-J model. Among thyroid clonotypes expanded above 0.001, most also appeared in blood.

This clonotype was seen ten or more times. Its antigen is not identified. TCR beta CDR3 regions were amplified from RNA transcripts. Carried out on the TCR CDR3, a first-round RT-PCR used the HTBI primer set. TCRdb itself ran the multiplex PCR reads through MiXCR, one entry per CDR3 protein. This table has 300,000 or so distinct CDR3 sequences, roughly 18% appearing once. V is TRBV11-3 and J is TRBJ2-7, with D perhaps given as TRBD1 or TRBD2 (6 bases each). The receptor was derived from a woman in her 50s with Graves' hyperthyroidism. The sequenced sample consisted of blood. The CDR3 sequence: CASSPLGGTSTYEQYF. DNA of the CDR3: TGTGCCAGCAGCCCCCTCGGCGGGACATCTACCTACGAGCAGTACTTC.